This T cell receptor (beta chain) was documented in a study of blood T cell repertoires in COVID-19. Study summary: Samples taken during acute and convalescent COVID-19 were collected in the United States, Italy and Spain. Sample material is recorded as cDNA or gDNA derived from T cells, B-cell-depleted T cells, or PBMCs.

Authors' methods: Nucleated cell number was recorded as an estimate derived from reference gene primer amplification. TCRdb's copy holds only in-frame clones and misses some; the assay was immunoSEQ multiplex PCR. V and J calls and clone size come straight from that table; D and trimming were deduced from the DNA. Among under 40,000 clones listed, roughly 89% were seen once. Germline assignment: CDR1 SGDLS and CDR2 YYNGEE. The CDR3 extends over 16 amino acids. Between the trimmed V and J ends, which lost 0 bases and 0 bases, there was a span of 9 bases. The chain uses TRBV9 and TRBJ2-2; D unclear. Sequenced input: peripheral blood. The clonotype was recovered from a man in his fifties or sixties with active COVID-19. CDR3: CASSVGLPPNTGELFF. The CDR3 DNA is TGTGCCAGCAGCGTAGGTCTACCCCCGAACACCGGGGAGCTGTTTTTT.